This TCR beta chain was captured in a study of early T cells in non-severe SARS-CoV-2 infection. The overall study: Chains were not paired, and sequencing was done on bulk RNA from unsorted whole blood.

Deletions cut 8 bases from V and 4 bases from J, with 17 bases between. CDR1 and CDR2 (germline): MNHEY, SVGEGT. CDR3 length equals 14 residues. Individual cDNA molecules were tagged with unique molecular identifiers. MiXCR, run by TCRdb on the 5' RACE reads, gives a single entry per CDR3 protein. The sample has approximately 69,000 distinct CDR3 sequences; roughly 10% are singletons. This clonotype was counted ten times or more. The clonotype comes from an adult who was a healthcare worker with PCR-confirmed SARS-CoV-2 infection or an uninfected control (not recorded which). The V gene is TRBV6-2 or TRBV6-3, the J gene TRBJ1-2; TRBD1 is a possible D gene (5 bases). The sequencing sample was made of whole blood. This CDR3 reads CASRAPGLVYGYTF. CDR3 nucleotide sequence: TGTGCCAGCCGCGCTCCGGGACTAGTCTATGGCTACACCTTC.